These 10 T cell receptor beta chains were sequenced from one sample in a study of T cell repertoires in cytomegalovirus infection. MiXCR was run by TCRdb on the reads, yielding one entry per CDR3 protein. The sample lists more than 150,000 distinct CDR3 sequences; 15% to 20% were seen once. Specimen: PBMCs. The receptors here all came from a human donor in good health (CMV status not recorded). Some clones in this sample may be carry-over from other donors' samples.

This chain joins TRBV12-3 or TRBV12-4 and TRBJ1-5, with 9 bases matching TRBD1. V lost 5 bases to trimming and J lost 5 bases; unmatched junction nucleotides: 7. This CDR3 region has 15 residues. The CDR3 DNA reads TGTGCCAGCAGTCCTGGGACAGGGCTTTATCAGCCCCAGCATTTT. This codes for CASSPGTGLYQPQHF.

There are a few counts of this clonotype. The chain recombines TRBV6-2 or TRBV6-3 with TRBJ2-1, with 7 bases identical to TRBD2. With 5 bases clipped from V and 4 bases from J, the junction kept 8 bases outside the gene matches. This CDR3 has 15 residues. Germline-derived CDR1 and CDR2 are MNHEY and SVGEGT. This CDR3 is CASSTASGRYNEQFF. The CDR3, as DNA: TGTGCCAGCAGTACAGCTAGCGGTCGATACAATGAGCAGTTCTTC.

This chain links TRBV2 with TRBJ2-3, with 14 bases fitting TRBD2. With 6 bases clipped from V and 4 bases from J, the junction kept 12 bases outside the gene matches. The CDR3 covers 18 residues. The V gene's germline CDR1 is SNHLY and CDR2 FYNNEI. Here the CDR3 DNA reads TGTGCCAGCAGCCAAGGGACTAGCGGGGGAACAGGCGCAGATACGCAGTATTTT. As protein: CASSQGTSGGTGADTQYF.

As for this clonotype: A much larger clone differs by one base, so this may be a read error. The chain is built from TRBV5-1 and TRBJ2-1, with 10 bases that match TRBD2. The CDR3 covers 20 residues. Germline V gene sequence: CDR1 SGHRS, CDR2 YFSETQ. V was clipped by 3 bases and J by 2 bases; unmatched bases: 17. CDR3 protein: CASSSPPGLAWGGAYNEQFF. The CDR3 nucleotides are TGCGCCAGCAGCTCACCACCGGGACTAGCGTGGGGAGGAGCCTACAATGAGCAGTTCTTC.

The sample holds many counts of this clonotype. The chain recombines TRBV7-2 with TRBJ2-7; 9 nucleotides agree with TRBD1. Trimming at V came to 5 bases and at J to 5 bases, leaving 10 bases not matched to a gene. Germline assignment: CDR1 SGHTA and CDR2 FQGNSA. This CDR3 is 15 amino acids long. The CDR3 is CASSLYTGGGNEQYF. CDR3 nucleotide sequence: TGTGCCAGCAGCCTCTATACAGGGGGCGGAAACGAGCAGTACTTC.

The rearrangement joins TRBV27 to TRBJ2-3, with D hard to call. The length of the CDR3 is 12 residues. Germline V gene lookup returns CDR1 MNHEY and CDR2 SMNVEV (reference sequence). V gave up 3 bases and J gave up 6 bases, with 7 bases separating them. The CDR3 loop is CASSFSGDTQYF. The CDR3 coding sequence is TGTGCCAGCAGTTTTTCCGGTGATACGCAGTATTTT.

This clonotype turned up a few times. The CDR3 DNA follows: TGCGCCAGCAGCGTGACAGGTAGGCAGACTGAAGCTTTCTTT. Translating it yields CASSVTGRQTEAFF. This chain links TRBV4-3 with TRBJ1-1; the D gene is possibly TRBD1 (6 bases). The CDR3 has 14 amino acids. Trimming removed 5 bases from V and 5 bases from J, with 15 bases in between. CDR1 and CDR2 (germline): LGHNA, YSLEER.

This sequence joins TRBV12-3 or TRBV12-4 and TRBJ1-1; weak D call: TRBD1 (5 bases). V was pared by 6 bases and J by 0 bases, with 17 bases between. The CDR3 extends over 16 amino acids. CDR3 sequence reads: CASSPWRGDMNTEAFF. The CDR3 nucleotides read TGTGCCAGCAGCCCTTGGAGGGGCGACATGAACACTGAAGCTTTCTTT.

In this sample, this clonotype turned up a few times. The gene calls are TRBV28 and TRBJ1-5; D not certain. V was trimmed by 1 base and J by 11 bases, leaving 15 bases between them. Germline lookup yields CDR1 MDHEN and CDR2 SYDVKM. CDR3 length: 14 residues. The CDR3 loop reads CASSLFGFVQSQHF. CDR3 bases: TGTGCCAGCAGTTTATTCGGCTTCGTGCAGTCCCAGCATTTT.

The rearrangement links TRBV19 to TRBJ2-3; D could derive from TRBD1 or TRBD2 (5 bases each). The CDR3 length is 13 residues. From germline, CDR1 is LNHDA and CDR2 SQIVND (reference sequence). The ends were cut back, 7 bases at V and 6 bases at J, with 14 bases in the middle. The CDR3 bases are TGTGCCAGTATGCAGGGCCCGGGGGATACGCAGTATTTT. This sequence encodes CASMQGPGDTQYF.